This T cell receptor beta chain is drawn from a study of T cell responses to AZD1222 COVID-19 vaccine. Of note for this clone: The antigen remains unidentified.

The germline CDR1 and CDR2 sequences are SGHTA and FQGTGA. The CDR3 runs to 12 residues. Trimming took 5 bases from V and 8 from J, leaving 10 bases between them. Points from the study as a whole: The breadth and depth of Spike-specific TCRs increased once two AZD1222 doses had been given. Reportedly, close to half of spike-specific TCRs are directed against unmutated variant regions.

The repertoire was sequenced with immunoSEQ multiplex PCR; TCRdb's copy has only in-frame clones and lacks some. This repertoire shows 150,000 to 200,000 clones, around 89% found once; its top ten account for under 7.5%. The chain links TRBV7-3 to TRBJ2-1, with D possibly matching TRBD2 (6 bases). The source material was peripheral blood, sampled on day 0 of AZD1222 vaccination. This TCR was recovered from an adult in good health. The CDR3 bases are TGTGCCAGCAGCCTTACGGGGGATGAGCAGTTCTTC. This codes for CASSLTGDEQFF.